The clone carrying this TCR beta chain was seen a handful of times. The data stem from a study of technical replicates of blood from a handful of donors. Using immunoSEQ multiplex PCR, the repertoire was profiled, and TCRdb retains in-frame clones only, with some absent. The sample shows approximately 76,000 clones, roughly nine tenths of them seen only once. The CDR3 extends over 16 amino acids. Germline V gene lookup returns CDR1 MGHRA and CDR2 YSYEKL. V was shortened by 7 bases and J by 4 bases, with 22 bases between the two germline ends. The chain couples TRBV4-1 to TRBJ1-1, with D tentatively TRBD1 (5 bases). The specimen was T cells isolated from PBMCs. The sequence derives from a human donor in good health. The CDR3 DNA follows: TGCGCCAGCATCCACAGCCTCGTGGGGCGTGCCACTGAAGCTTTCTTT. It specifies CASIHSLVGRATEAFF.